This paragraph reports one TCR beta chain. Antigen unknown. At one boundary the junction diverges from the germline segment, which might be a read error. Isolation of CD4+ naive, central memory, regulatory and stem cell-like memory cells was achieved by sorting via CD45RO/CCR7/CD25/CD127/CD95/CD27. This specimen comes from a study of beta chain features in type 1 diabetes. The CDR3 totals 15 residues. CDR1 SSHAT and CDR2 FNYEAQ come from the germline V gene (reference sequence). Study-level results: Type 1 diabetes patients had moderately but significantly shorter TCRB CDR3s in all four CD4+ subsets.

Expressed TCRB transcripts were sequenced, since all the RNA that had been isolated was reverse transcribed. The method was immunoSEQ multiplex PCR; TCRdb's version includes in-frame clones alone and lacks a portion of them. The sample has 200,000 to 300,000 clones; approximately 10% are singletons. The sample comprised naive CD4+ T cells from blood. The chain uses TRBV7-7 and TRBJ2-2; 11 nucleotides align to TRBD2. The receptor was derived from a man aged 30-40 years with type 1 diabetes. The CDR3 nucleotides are TGTGCTAGCAGACCCGGACTAGCGGGCACCGGGGAGCTGTTTTTT. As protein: CASRPGLAGTGELFF.